The 18 T cell receptor beta chains below come from one sample, sequenced in a study of regulatory T cells in long-lasting Graves disease. Time point reported: persistent/refractory GD, antithyroid drugs over 5 years with positive TRAb. Generation of the TCR library employed RNA extracted from PBMCs. CDR3 regions were amplified by Arm-PCR using iRepertoire HTBI primers to build TCR beta libraries. Using its own MiXCR run on the multiplex PCR reads, TCRdb lists one record per CDR3 protein. The data contain 400,000 to 500,000 distinct CDR3 sequences, 20% to 25% of them singletons. Specimen: peripheral blood mononuclear cells (PBMCs), collected when the disease was refractory, from a patient treated with antithyroid drugs. The source of these receptors is a female donor with Graves disease.

This clonotype was picked up a small number of times. V is TRBV10-3 and J is TRBJ2-7; D not certain. Germline CDR1 and CDR2: ENHRY and SYGVKD. This CDR3 has 16 amino acids. V lost 3 bases and J lost 7, with 22 bases in between. The CDR3 spells CAISELNPRPGSEQYF. CDR3 DNA sequence: TGTGCCATCAGTGAATTGAACCCTCGGCCTGGCTCTGAGCAGTACTTC.

The chain joins TRBV6-2 or TRBV6-3 to TRBJ2-5; TRBD2 agrees at 10 bases. The CDR3 contains 17 residues. Germline assignment: CDR1 MNHEY and CDR2 SVGEGT. Losses at the gene ends were 2 bases for V and 4 bases for J; bases not matched to a gene: 10. CDR3 sequence: CASSYGGAGGGRETQYF. CDR3 DNA: TGTGCCAGCAGTTACGGAGGAGCGGGAGGGGGTAGAGAGACCCAGTACTTC.

This clonotype was detected a few times. J is TRBJ2-7 and V is TRBV3-1; 10 bases are a match to TRBD1. The CDR3 is 14 amino acids. The ends lost 5 bases at V and 5 bases at J; junction bases unmatched: 6. Germline assignment: CDR1 LGHDT and CDR2 YNNKEL (reference sequence). The CDR3 region is CASSGQTGGDEQYF. In DNA form, the CDR3 reads TGTGCCAGCAGCGGACAGACAGGGGGCGACGAGCAGTACTTC.

This clonotype has a handful of counts. The chain has TRBV5-1 and TRBJ1-5, with D possibly being TRBD1 (5 bases). The germline gives CDR1 SGHRS, CDR2 YFSETQ. The CDR3 contains 15 residues. The V end was cut by 4 bases, the J end by 0 bases, with 11 bases between. CDR3 in amino acids: CASSPWDLSNQPQHF. In DNA, the CDR3 is TGCGCCAGCAGCCCCTGGGACCTTAGCAATCAGCCCCAGCATTTT.

This clonotype was seen a handful of times. The V and J genes are TRBV28 and TRBJ2-7; D unresolved. Germline V gene lookup returns CDR1 MDHEN and CDR2 SYDVKM. This CDR3 is 14 amino acids long. Trimming took 7 bases from V and 0 from J, leaving 13 bases between them. The DNA of the CDR3 is TGTGCCAGCATACCGACGGCTTTCTCCTACGAGCAGTACTTC. This encodes CASIPTAFSYEQYF.

This rearrangement joins TRBV12-3 or TRBV12-4 to TRBJ1-2; D is unclear. The CDR3 has 14 amino acids. V lost 7 bases to trimming and J lost 3 bases, with 15 bases between them. The CDR3 DNA follows: TGTGCCAGCACCTTATCCGGGGTCTACTATGGCTACACCTTC. This sequence encodes CASTLSGVYYGYTF.

This clonotype appeared a few times. V and J are TRBV7-2 and TRBJ1-5; TRBD1 aligns across 7 bases. The trim removed 5 bases at V and 6 bases at J, leaving 4 bases unmatched. From germline, CDR1 is SGHTA and CDR2 FQGNSA. The CDR3 spans 13 residues. CDR3 coding DNA: TGTGCCAGCAGCGAAACAGGGGCTCAGCCCCAGCATTTT. Amino acid sequence: CASSETGAQPQHF.

The genes are TRBV6-2 or TRBV6-3 and TRBJ1-5; the D is unclear. The CDR3 has 14 residues. Germline V gene lookup returns CDR1 MNHEY and CDR2 SVGEGT. Trimming cost V 3 bases and J 6 bases, with 12 bases left between them. The CDR3 bases are TGTGCCAGCAGTTATACCAACGTCGGTCAGCCCCAGCATTTT. Protein: CASSYTNVGQPQHF.

This clonotype was picked up many times. One end of the junction is discordant with germline, which a read error may explain. V and J are TRBV6-5 and TRBJ1-2; D is undetermined. This CDR3 has 13 amino acids. Germline CDR1 MNHEY, CDR2 SVGAGI. DNA for the CDR3: TGTGCCAGCAGTCACTCCGGGTTTCTGGGCTACACCTTC. Translated: CASSHSGFLGYTF.

The chain has TRBV6-2 or TRBV6-3 and TRBJ2-7; 12 bases agree with TRBD2. CDR3 length: 13 residues. With V trimmed by 4 bases and J by 7 bases, 2 bases remained unmatched. Germline CDR1 reads MNHEY; CDR2 reads SVGEGT. The CDR3 bases are TGTGCCAGCAGTTCCGGGACTAGCGGGGAGCAGTACTTC. It translates to CASSSGTSGEQYF.

The genes are TRBV20-1 and TRBJ1-2; 10 bases agree with TRBD1. The V gene's germline CDR1 is DFQATT and CDR2 SNEGSKA (reference sequence). The CDR3 has 13 amino acids. Germline trimming cut 4 bases from V and 5 bases from J; bases unmatched to any gene: 4. The CDR3 is CSAKGTGEYGYTF. The DNA of the CDR3 is TGCAGTGCTAAGGGGACAGGGGAGTATGGCTACACCTTC.

A single count supports this clonotype. The genes are TRBV19 and TRBJ1-5; tentative D call: TRBD1 (6 bases). Germline assignment: CDR1 LNHDA and CDR2 SQIVND (reference sequence). Between the trimmed V and J ends, which lost 4 bases and 1 base, there was a span of 11 bases. The CDR3 is 15 residues long. The CDR3 sequence is CASSTDSQSNQPQHF. CDR3 DNA sequence: TGTGCCAGTAGTACGGACAGTCAAAGCAATCAGCCCCAGCATTTT.

Many counts were recorded for this clonotype. V gene TRBV28 combines with J gene TRBJ2-7, with D possibly matching TRBD1 (5 bases). CDR1 MDHEN and CDR2 SYDVKM come from the germline V gene. The CDR3 loop spans 11 amino acids. The V end lost 8 bases, the J end lost 6 bases, and 11 bases lay between the germline ends. The DNA of the CDR3 is TGTGCCAGCGGGGCGATTGGCGAGCAGTACTTC. Translation: CASGAIGEQYF.

This clonotype turned up a few times. The rearrangement uses TRBV3-1 and TRBJ2-7, with 8 positions matching TRBD2. Per the germline V gene, CDR1 is LGHDT and CDR2 is YNNKEL (reference sequence). V dropped 1 base and J dropped 2; count of bases not matched to a gene: 7. The CDR3 spans 16 residues. CDR3 sequence reads: CASSQGTGGATYEQYF. The CDR3 DNA follows: TGTGCCAGCAGCCAAGGAACGGGAGGGGCTACCTACGAGCAGTACTTC.

The table lists this clonotype with a few counts. The chain uses TRBV11-2 and TRBJ1-2; 10 bases line up with TRBD1. In germline, CDR1 is SGHAT, CDR2 FQNNGV. The CDR3 is 18 residues long. V was clipped by 4 bases and J by 1 base; unmatched bases: 12. CDR3 loop: CASSSLGRQGAFNYGYTF. The CDR3 DNA sequence: TGTGCCAGCAGCTCTTTGGGTAGACAGGGGGCTTTTAACTATGGCTACACCTTC.

This sequence joins TRBV10-3 and TRBJ2-7, with 7 bases lining up with TRBD1. The V and J ends lost 5 bases and 0 bases, in that order; junction bases with no gene match: 4. Looked up from germline, CDR1 is ENHRY and CDR2 is SYGVKD. The CDR3 has 14 residues. CDR3 nucleotides: TGTGCCATCAGTTCAGGGGGAATCTCCTACGAGCAGTACTTC. Its translation: CAISSGGISYEQYF.

DNA for the CDR3: TGTGCCAGTAGTATAGGAACTAGCCGGACTGAAGCTTTCTTT. Translating gives CASSIGTSRTEAFF. The J gene is TRBJ1-1, the V gene TRBV19; D not certain. With 1 base removed from V and 5 bases from J, the gap between germline ends came to 11 bases. CDR1 is LNHDA, CDR2 SQIVND, per germline (reference sequence). The CDR3 runs 14 residues.

This clonotype showed up just a few times. V gene TRBV7-9 combines with J gene TRBJ2-1; D is unclear. Germline values: CDR1 SEHNR, CDR2 FQNEAQ (reference sequence). CDR3 size: 12 residues. V lost 5 bases and J lost 12, with 14 bases in between. For the CDR3, the DNA is TGTGCCAGCAGCCTACCTGTAGGAGTGCAGTTCTTC. Its protein product is CASSLPVGVQFF.